This TCR beta chain is drawn from a study of OX40 agonist ivuxolimab in advanced cancers. Study information: Patients receiving dose escalation had hepatocellular carcinoma, melanoma, renal cell or head and neck cancer. Regarding the study as a whole: The specificity for antigen of the expanded peripheral T cells was not determined. At 0.1 to 3.0 mg/kg and by week 6, clonal expansion occurred in CD4+ and CD8+ blood T cells.

Within the sample, this clone is medium-sized. The target antigen is unknown. The CDR3 is 15 residues long. J was trimmed by 4 bases and V by 3 bases; bases with no gene match: 5. Germline lookup yields CDR1 SQVTM and CDR2 ANQGSEA. Clones were sequenced by immunoSEQ multiplex PCR, and TCRdb holds only the in-frame ones, with some missing. Here the sample spans 55,000 to 80,000 clones, around 87% being singletons. This TCR came from an adult with an advanced solid tumor such as melanoma, head and neck, liver or kidney cancer. The chain uses TRBV29-1 and TRBJ2-1; 11 bases line up with TRBD2. Sequencing used CD4+ or CD8+ T cells sorted from blood, obtained in a trial of the OX40 agonist ivuxolimab. In nucleotides, the CDR3 is TGCAGCGTTGATTCGACTAGCGGGAATTACAATGAGCAGTTCTTC. This encodes CSVDSTSGNYNEQFF.